This TCR beta chain was sequenced during a study of CD8+CD57+ T cells in acquired aplastic anemia (dated by TCRdb to 2017 to 2018). Regarding the study in general: Extracted DNA from sorted CD4+ and CD8+ cells averaged around 3.2 ug, ranging from about 0.2 to 30 ug. Mean read counts for healthy donor samples were roughly 10 million for CD4+ cells and around 11 million for CD8+ cells.

About this clonotype itself: Its antigen remains unidentified. The input lacks base qualities; no much larger clone sits a single base away.

Relative to germline, V is missing 4 bases and J is missing 0 bases, with 3 bases of the junction outside any gene match. From a lookup of the germline V gene, CDR1 and CDR2 are MNHNS and SASEGT. The CDR3, cysteine through phenylalanine, is 15 amino acids long. CDR3 DNA only is kept here, 45 bases in frame from base 1. TCR beta VDJ combination and CDR3 sequence profiling used genomic DNA as the template. TCR repertoire sequencing was run on an Illumina HiSeq 2000. Per the source publication's procedure: TRBV/TRBJ rearrangement plots, CDR3 size and DJ length profiles, and Simpson's diversity index were used to evaluate the repertoires. The most abundant DNA sequence in the deep sequencing data was taken as the immunodominant clone. CDR3 amino acid sequences were screened for sharing across subjects and compared with published repertoires and the VDJdb database. TCRdb passed the public sequencing reads through fastp at Q25 and MiXCR, retaining productive beta sequences. Each CDR3 protein gets just one entry, which takes the most common genes and DNA from the rows behind it. TCRdb, not the authors, supplied the V and J calls. This sample holds some 82,000 distinct CDR3 sequences; under 50% were observed only once. In total, the top ten clones hold 60% to 75% of the sample.

Summary of the overall study and its limitations: CD8+ Simpson's diversity did not differ significantly between patients and healthy controls (P=0.060). About 29 CD8+ CDR3 sequences were found to be shared between patients and controls, but these sequences appeared to be highly expressed in patients and within the immunodominant clones of the patients.

In this study, sorted CD4+ and CD8+ T cells from the blood of healthy subjects and of severe aplastic anemia patients had their TCR repertoires deep-sequenced. Ficoll-Paque density gradient centrifugation was used to isolate peripheral blood mononuclear cells. Before DNA was extracted, CD4+ and CD8+ T cells were sorted using either FACS or magnetic beads. The chain is made from TRBV6-1 and TRBJ2-1; 7 of the junction bases match TRBD1. This receptor was obtained from a human donor in good health, serving as a control. Sequencing used sorted CD4+, CD8+, or CD8+CD57+ T cells (not recorded which) from PBMCs. The CDR3 reads CASSGGTVSYNEQFF. The nucleotide sequence is TGTGCCAGCAGTGGGGGGACAGTCTCCTACAATGAGCAGTTCTTC.